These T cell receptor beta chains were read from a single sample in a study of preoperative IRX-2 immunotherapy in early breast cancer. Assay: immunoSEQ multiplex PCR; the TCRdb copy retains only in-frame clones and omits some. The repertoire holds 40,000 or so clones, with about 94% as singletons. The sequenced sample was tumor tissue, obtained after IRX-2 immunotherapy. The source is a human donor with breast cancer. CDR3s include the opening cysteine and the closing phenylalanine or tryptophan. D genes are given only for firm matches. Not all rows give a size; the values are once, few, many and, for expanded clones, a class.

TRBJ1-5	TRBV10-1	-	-	TGCGCCAGCAGTGAGGGTCAGCCCCAGCATTTT	CASSEGQPQHF
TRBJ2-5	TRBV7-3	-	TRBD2	TGTGCCAGCAGCTTAGTAACTAGCGGGGGGATGGAGACCCAGTACTTC	CASSLVTSGGMETQYF
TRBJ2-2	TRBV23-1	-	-	TGCGCCACCCCACCCGAGGCGGACACCGGGGAGCTGTTTTTT	CATPPEADTGELFF
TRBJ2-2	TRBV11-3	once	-	TGTGCCAGCAGATCTCAAGCCTCAGGATCCGGGGAGCTGTTTTTT	CASRSQASGSGELFF
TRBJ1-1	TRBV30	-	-	TGTGCCTGGAGTCACACAGGGACCACTGAAGCTTTCTTT	CAWSHTGTTEAFF
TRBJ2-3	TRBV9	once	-	TGTGCCAGCAGCAGACTTCTGGATACGCAGTATTTT	CASSRLLDTQYF
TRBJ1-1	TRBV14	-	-	TGTGCCAGCAGCCAAGACGTGGGGGGGGCTGGAGTAGCTTTCTTT	CASSQDVGGAGVAFF
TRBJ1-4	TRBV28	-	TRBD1	TGTGCCAGCAGTCTTCGACAGGGTTTATCTAATGAAAAACTGTTTTTT	CASSLRQGLSNEKLFF
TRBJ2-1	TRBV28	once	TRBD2	TGTGCCAGCAGGCACACAGGGGGGGAGCGACTAGCGGGACGCAATGAGCAGTTCTTC	CASRHTGGERLAGRNEQFF
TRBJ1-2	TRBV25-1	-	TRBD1	TGTGCCAGCAGTGAATATGGGACAGGGAGAGGCTACACCTTC	CASSEYGTGRGYTF
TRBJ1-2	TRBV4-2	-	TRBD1	TGTGCCAGCAGCCAAGATCGGACAGGGGGCTATGGCTACACCTTC	CASSQDRTGGYGYTF
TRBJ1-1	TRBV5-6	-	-	TGTGCCAGCAGCGACCAGGGTTTTTACACTGAAGCTTTCTTT	CASSDQGFYTEAFF
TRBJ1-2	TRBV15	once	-	TGTGCCACCAGCAGAGATGCGGCGAATGGCTACACCTTC	CATSRDAANGYTF
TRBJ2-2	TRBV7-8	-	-	TGTGCCAGCAGCTTTATTAGGGGGAGGACGAACACCGGGGAGCTGTTTTTT	CASSFIRGRTNTGELFF
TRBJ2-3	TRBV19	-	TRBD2	TGTGCCAGTAGTCAACTCGGACTAGCGGGAGGTTCGTTCGCAGATACGCAGTATTTT	CASSQLGLAGGSFADTQYF
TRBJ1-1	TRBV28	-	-	TGTGCCAGCAGTGATCCGTTGACAGTTGTTTCTGAAGCTTTCTTT	CASSDPLTVVSEAFF
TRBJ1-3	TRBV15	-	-	TGTGCCACCAGCAGGGGACCGGGACACTCTGGAAACACCATATATTTT	CATSRGPGHSGNTIYF
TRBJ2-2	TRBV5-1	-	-	TGCGCCAGCAGCTCGGACGGGCGGGGACTCGGCGGGGAGCTGTTTTTT	CASSSDGRGLGGELFF
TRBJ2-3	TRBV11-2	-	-	TGTGCCAGCAGCCTGGGAAAAATTCTTTCAGATACGCAGTATTTT	CASSLGKILSDTQYF
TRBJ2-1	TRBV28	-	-	TGTGCCAGCAGTTTATTCTTTTTGGGGCAGGGTCTGATTGAGCAGTTCTTC	CASSLFFLGQGLIEQFF
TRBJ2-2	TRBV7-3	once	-	TGTGCCAACCCGGGCTGGCCTGCGAACACCGGGGAGCTGTTTTTT	CANPGWPANTGELFF
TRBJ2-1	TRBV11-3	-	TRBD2	TGTGCCAGCAGCTTCGGACTAGCGGGGAACTACAATGAGCAGTTCTTC	CASSFGLAGNYNEQFF
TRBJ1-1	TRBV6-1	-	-	TGTGCCAGCAGTGATATCGGAGGAATCACTGAAGCTTTCTTT	CASSDIGGITEAFF
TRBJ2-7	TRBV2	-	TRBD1	TGTGCCAGCACCTCCCTGGACAGGGGGATTTCCTACGAGCAGTACTTC	CASTSLDRGISYEQYF
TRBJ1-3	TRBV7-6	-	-	TGTGCCAGCAGCTTAAACGAGGCCACCATATATTTT	CASSLNEATIYF
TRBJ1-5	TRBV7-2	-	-	TGTGCCAGCAGCCCGGGGGGACACTTGTCCAATCAGCCCCAGCATTTT	CASSPGGHLSNQPQHF
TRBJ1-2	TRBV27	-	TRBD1	TGTGCCAGCAGGACCGAACAGGGGGCGGCCGTCTATGGCTACACCTTC	CASRTEQGAAVYGYTF
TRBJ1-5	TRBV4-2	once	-	TGTGCCAGCAGCCAGTTGGTTGCGGGATTTGGTGCGGGTCAGCCCCAGCATTTT	CASSQLVAGFGAGQPQHF
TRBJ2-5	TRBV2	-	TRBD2	TGTGCCAGCACCCGTCTAGCGGGAGTAAAGGCCGAGACCCAGTACTTC	CASTRLAGVKAETQYF
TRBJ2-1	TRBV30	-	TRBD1	TGTGCCTGGAGTGAGGGACAGGGTTGGGAGTTCTTC	CAWSEGQGWEFF
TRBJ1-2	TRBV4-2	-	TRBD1	TGTGCCAGCAGCCAAAGGGACAGGGGAGATGGCTACACCTTC	CASSQRDRGDGYTF
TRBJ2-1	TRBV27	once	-	TGTGCCAGCAAGTCCTTCTCGCAGGGGCCTAACTACGAGTACAATGAGCAGTTCTTC	CASKSFSQGPNYEYNEQFF
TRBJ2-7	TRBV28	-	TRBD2	TGTGCCAGCATGAGGTTGGAAGCGGGAGGGCCCGGGCAGTACTTC	CASMRLEAGGPGQYF
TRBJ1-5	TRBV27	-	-	TGTGCCAGCAGTCCCCGGCCCCCCATATATAGCAATCAGCCCCAGCATTTT	CASSPRPPIYSNQPQHF
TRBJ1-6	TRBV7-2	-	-	TGTGCCAGCAGCTTAGCGGCAGGGTATAATTCACCCCTCCACTTT	CASSLAAGYNSPLHF
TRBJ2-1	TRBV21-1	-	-	TGTGCCAGCAGCAAAACCCCAGGGGGAGGGCGCAATGAGCAGTTCTTC	CASSKTPGGGRNEQFF